Below, 2 T cell receptor beta chains from the same sample are listed, as sequenced in a study of blood T cell repertoires in COVID-19. Generated by immunoSEQ multiplex PCR, the TCRdb table keeps only in-frame clones and is missing some. The sample yields approximately 73,000 clones, 86% seen once. The sample comprised peripheral blood. The receptors were gathered from a woman aged 55-69 years with acute or convalescent COVID-19.

This sequence joins TRBV11-2 and TRBJ1-4; D remains unclear. The CDR3 contains 13 residues. Germline V gene data show CDR1 as SGHAT and CDR2 as FQNNGV. V was trimmed by 1 base and J by 6 bases, leaving 6 bases between them. CDR3 protein: CASSLGSYEKLFF. In DNA form, the CDR3 reads TGTGCCAGCAGCTTAGGCAGTTATGAAAAACTGTTTTTT. The full variable domain, completed using reference TRBV11-2 and TRBJ1-4, is EAGVAQSPRYKIIEKRQSVAFWCNPISGHATLYWYQQILGQGPKLLIQFQNNGVVDDSQLPKDRFSAERLKGVDSTLKIQPAKLEDSAVYLCASSLGSYEKLFFGSGTQLSVL.

The rearrangement joins TRBV10-3 to TRBJ2-7; TRBD1 agrees at 8 bases. The CDR3 length is 15 residues. Trimming removed 6 bases from V and 0 bases from J; junction bases left unmatched: 7. Per germline, CDR1 ENHRY and CDR2 SYGVKD. The CDR3 loop is CAISPGDRSSYEQYF. DNA of the CDR3: TGTGCCATCAGCCCGGGGGACAGGAGCTCCTACGAGCAGTACTTC.